This TCR beta chain was captured in a study of blood T cell repertoires in COVID-19. Overall study context: The study drew acute and convalescent COVID-19 samples from the United States, Italy and Spain. T cells, B-cell-depleted T cells, or PBMCs supplied cDNA or gDNA.

The authors' processing: Reference gene primer amplification in the assay estimated nucleated cell counts. TCRdb's copy holds only in-frame clones and misses some; the assay was immunoSEQ multiplex PCR. The V and J calls and the clone size are those of that table, but D and trimming were determined from the DNA. The sample lists fewer than 100,000 clones, 70% to 85% occurring once. Trimming removed 2 bases at V and 4 bases at J, with 11 bases between. This CDR3 contains 14 residues. From germline, CDR1 is LNHDA and CDR2 SQIVND (reference sequence). The specimen was peripheral blood. This chain joins TRBV19 and TRBJ1-1; a possible D gene is TRBD1 (6 bases). The clonotype was recovered from a woman aged 50 to 65 with acute or convalescent COVID-19. The CDR3 nucleotides are TGTGCCAGTAGTATAAGGGGGTTGGGCACTGAAGCTTTCTTT. It yields the protein CASSIRGLGTEAFF.